This T cell receptor beta chain stems from a study of T cell responses to AZD1222 COVID-19 vaccine. Broader study findings: Recipients of two AZD1222 doses showed rising Spike-specific TCR breadth and depth.

Some clones are missing from TCRdb's copy, which holds only in-frame ones; the method was immunoSEQ multiplex PCR. The table shows 110,000 or so clones, with roughly 91% occurring only once. There are 16 residues in the CDR3. Germline-derived CDR1 and CDR2 are SGHNT and YYREEE (reference sequence). Trimming took 0 bases from V and 4 from J; bases not matched to a gene: 7. A remark on this clone: Its antigen remains unidentified.

This clonotype was sampled from an adult who received the AZD1222 COVID-19 vaccine. This chain joins TRBV5-4 and TRBJ1-2, with 9 nucleotides matching TRBD1. This material consisted of peripheral blood, taken 28 days after the second AZD1222 dose. CDR3 sequence (DNA): TGTGCCAGCAGCTTGGGAGGGACAGGGTATGGCTATGGCTACACCTTC. Translating gives CASSLGGTGYGYGYTF.